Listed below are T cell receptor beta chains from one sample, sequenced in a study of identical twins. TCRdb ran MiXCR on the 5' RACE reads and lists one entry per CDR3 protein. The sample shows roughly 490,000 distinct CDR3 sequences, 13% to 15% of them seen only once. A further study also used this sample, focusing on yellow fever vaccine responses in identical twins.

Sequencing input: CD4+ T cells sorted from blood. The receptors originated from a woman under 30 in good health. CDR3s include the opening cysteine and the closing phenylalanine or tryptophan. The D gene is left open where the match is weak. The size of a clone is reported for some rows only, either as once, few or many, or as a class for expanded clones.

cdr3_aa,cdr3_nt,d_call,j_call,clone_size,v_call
CASSFTAGDYGYTF,TGCGCCAGCAGCTTCACCGCGGGCGACTATGGCTACACCTTC,.,TRBJ1-2,many,TRBV5-1
CASSQIADRGLNEQFF,TGTGCCAGCAGCCAGATAGCGGACAGGGGGTTGAATGAGCAGTTCTTC,TRBD1,TRBJ2-1,.,TRBV28
CASSGLGSNTEAFF,TGCGCCAGCAGCGGCTTGGGATCGAACACTGAAGCTTTCTTT,.,TRBJ1-1,few,TRBV5-1
CASSEWPGQGGHEQFF,TGTGCCAGCAGTGAGTGGCCGGGACAGGGCGGCCATGAGCAGTTCTTC,TRBD1,TRBJ2-1,.,TRBV6-4
CASSIGWSGQFF,TGTGCCAGCAGCATAGGGTGGAGTGGGCAGTTCTTC,.,TRBJ2-1,few,TRBV11-2
CASSLREGNQPQHF,TGTGCCAGCAGTCTCCGGGAGGGCAATCAGCCCCAGCATTTT,.,TRBJ1-5,.,TRBV6-1
CASSSPAPRYQETQYF,TGTGCCAGCAGCTCCCCTGCCCCTAGGTACCAAGAGACCCAGTACTTC,.,TRBJ2-5,.,TRBV7-2
CASSQDFGISYEQYF,TGCGCCAGCAGCCAAGATTTTGGTATCTCCTACGAGCAGTACTTC,.,TRBJ2-7,.,TRBV4-3
CASREGLAGGRTDTQYF,TGTGCCAGCAGGGAGGGGCTTGCGGGAGGTCGAACAGATACGCAGTATTTT,TRBD2,TRBJ2-3,few,TRBV12-3/TRBV12-4
CASSLAGPGSYEQYF,TGTGCCAGCAGTTTAGCAGGGCCCGGCTCCTACGAGCAGTACTTC,.,TRBJ2-7,few,TRBV27
CASSEFWGTGQETQYF,TGTGCCAGCAGTGAATTTTGGGGGACAGGCCAAGAGACCCAGTACTTC,TRBD1,TRBJ2-5,few,TRBV25-1
CASSPRRPRSDTEAFF,TGTGCCAGCAGCCCCCGCAGGCCCCGTTCGGACACTGAAGCTTTCTTT,.,TRBJ1-1,few,TRBV14
CATRVSRGQDEQFF,TGTGCCACCAGGGTCAGTAGAGGTCAGGATGAGCAGTTCTTC,.,TRBJ2-1,few,TRBV24-1
CASMRAGANTGELFF,TGTGCCAGCATGAGGGCAGGAGCGAACACCGGGGAGCTGTTTTTT,.,TRBJ2-2,.,TRBV25-1
CASSQTTGQGVETQYF,TGTGCCAGCAGCCAGACAACCGGACAGGGAGTGGAGACCCAGTACTTC,TRBD1,TRBJ2-5,many,TRBV7-9
CASSTGRNLRELFF,TGCGCCAGCAGCACAGGACGGAACCTCCGGGAGCTGTTTTTT,.,TRBJ2-2,few,TRBV5-1
CSGRQGPYEQYF,TGCAGCGGCCGCCAGGGACCCTACGAGCAGTACTTC,.,TRBJ2-7,many,TRBV29-1
CASTFRTGTGSPLHF,TGTGCCAGCACATTCCGTACAGGGACAGGTTCACCCCTCCACTTT,TRBD1,TRBJ1-6,few,TRBV27
CASRFRDTNTEAFF,TGTGCCAGCAGATTCCGGGACACAAACACTGAAGCTTTCTTT,.,TRBJ1-1,many,TRBV7-8
CASSPGTAGTGELFF,TGTGCCAGCAGTCCCGGGACGGCTGGGACCGGGGAGCTGTTTTTT,.,TRBJ2-2,many,TRBV12-3/TRBV12-4